This section outlines one TCR beta chain sequence together with its context. The clone's antigen remains unknown. The record has no base qualities; no much larger clone is one base away. CDR1 and CDR2 are read off the germline V gene (reference sequence) as SEHNR and FQNEAQ. The junction carries 10 bases between V and J, which are trimmed by 1 base and 1 base respectively. From its cysteine to its phenylalanine, the CDR3 spans 15 amino acids. The CDR3 DNA has 45 bases and is translated from base 1. This sample was taken from a study of blood T cell repertoires in COVID-19 (dated by TCRdb to the early 2020s). For the study in its entirety: The collaborator samples originated in the United States, Italy and Spain and spanned the acute and convalescent phases of COVID-19. The prospective study material was composed of cDNA or gDNA derived from T cells, B-cell-depleted T cells, or PBMCs. The dataset comprised deeply sampled blood TCRbeta repertoires from subjects exposed to, actively infected with, or recovered from COVID-19. The repertoires were released in a freely available public database intended as a resource for research on the immune response to SARS-CoV-2. The samples were drawn from two sources: the first 160 participants of the ongoing ImmuneRACE study, and 1,254 subjects contributed by 6 global collaborators. The sample metadata nearly always contained a de-identified subject ID, COVID-19 status, age in years and sex. Where available, HLA class I and class II types were obtained from metadata supplied by the sample provider rather than from assay-based typing.

TCRbeta CDR3 regions were amplified from genomic DNA using the immunoSEQ Assay, a bias-controlled multiplex PCR. The authors' analysis ran thus. The number of nucleated cells in each sample was estimated from the amplification of reference gene primers within the assay. To quantify the absolute abundance of each unique TCRbeta CDR3 rearrangement, sequence reads were collapsed and filtered. For each sample, productive Simpson clonality was calculated by taking the square root of Simpson's diversity index across productive rearrangements. TCRdb mirrors the immuneACCESS table, restricted to in-frame sequences. Some clones are absent from its copies; in checked studies, under half trace to an unresolved V gene, and the reason for the others is unknown. Clone size and the V and J calls come from that table; the DNA yielded D and trimming. In this sample the table shows 200,000 to 300,000 clones, more than 85% of which occur a single time. 2.5% to 3% of the sample comes from the top ten.

Summary of the overall study and its limitations: How much clinical and demographic metadata was included differed by source and by participant, and the metadata was provided uncurated.

One collaborating source in Seattle enrolled patients during active infection and followed them longitudinally through the course of disease. The collaborating institutions used their own protocols to collect whole blood in K2EDTA tubes. For TCRbeta analysis, collaborator samples were shipped as frozen whole blood, as isolated PBMCs, or as DNA extracted from either sample type. The TCR originated in a person aged 18 to 35 with COVID-19, enrolled during active disease. The sequencing sample was made of peripheral blood. The sequence joins TRBV7-9 to TRBJ2-5; the D segment cannot be called with confidence. The nucleotides read TGTGCCAGCAGCTTAGGGAGTGGCGGCCAAGAGACCCAGTACTTC. This sequence encodes CASSLGSGGQETQYF.